The following is a TCR beta chain sequence with its context. The germline gives CDR1 LNHNV, CDR2 YYDKDF (reference sequence). With 4 bases removed from V and 10 bases from J, the gap between germline ends came to 16 bases. CDR3 length equals 13 residues. The data derive from a study of blood T cell repertoires in COVID-19. Study-wide context: The study drew acute and convalescent COVID-19 samples from the United States, Italy and Spain. Nucleic acid was either cDNA or gDNA, and it came from T cells, B-cell-depleted T cells, or PBMCs.

Original processing notes: How many nucleated cells were present was estimated from reference gene primer amplification. Assay: immunoSEQ multiplex PCR; the TCRdb copy retains only in-frame clones and omits some. The V and J calls and the clone size are those of that table, but D and trimming were determined from the DNA. The top ten clones hold about 4% of a sample with 200,000 to 250,000 clones, approximately 79% of them seen once. The source is a woman aged 40 to 55 with active or convalescent COVID-19. Input material: peripheral blood. The V gene is TRBV15, the J gene TRBJ1-2, with D perhaps TRBD1 (5 bases). CDR3 residues: CATSTRNEDTYTF. The CDR3, as DNA: TGTGCCACCAGCACCCGAAACGAGGACACCTACACCTTC.